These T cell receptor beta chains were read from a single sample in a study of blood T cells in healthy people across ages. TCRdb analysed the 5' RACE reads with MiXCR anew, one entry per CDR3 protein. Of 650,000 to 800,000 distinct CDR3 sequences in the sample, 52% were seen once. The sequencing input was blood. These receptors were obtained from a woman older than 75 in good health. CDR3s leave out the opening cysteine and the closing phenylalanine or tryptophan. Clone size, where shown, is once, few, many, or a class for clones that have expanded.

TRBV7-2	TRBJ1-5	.	ASSLKIGTVSFQPQH
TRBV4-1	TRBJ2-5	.	ASSQALPETQY
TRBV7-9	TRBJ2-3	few	ASSLSGAGATDTQY
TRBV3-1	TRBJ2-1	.	ASTPLVGTGAYNEQF
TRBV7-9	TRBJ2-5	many	ASSLWSLALGTQY
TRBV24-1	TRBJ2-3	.	ATSGTTGLTDTQY
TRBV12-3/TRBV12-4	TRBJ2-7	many	ASSLNRGSGYEQY
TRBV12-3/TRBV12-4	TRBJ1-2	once	ASRGEGQGAVNYGYT
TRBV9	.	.	ASSPGTDTQH
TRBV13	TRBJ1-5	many	ASSLAMSNQPQH
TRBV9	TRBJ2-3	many	ASSVEKSRGTGTDTQY
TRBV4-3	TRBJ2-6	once	ASSQELISGANVLT
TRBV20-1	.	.	STRLTAETSSYEQY
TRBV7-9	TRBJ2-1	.	ASSNRDALGF
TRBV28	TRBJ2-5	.	ASSFSSGETQY
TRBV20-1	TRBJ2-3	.	SASGPSEADTQY
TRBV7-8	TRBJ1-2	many	ASSLAATGARGYT
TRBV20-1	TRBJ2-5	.	SARDSFRDWQETQY
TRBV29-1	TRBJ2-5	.	SATSGLAGETQY
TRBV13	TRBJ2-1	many	ASSLPRWYNEQF
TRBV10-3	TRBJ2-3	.	AIMARDSSSTDTQY
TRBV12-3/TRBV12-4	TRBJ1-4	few	ASSSGQEKEKLF
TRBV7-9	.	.	ASRNGGESEQY
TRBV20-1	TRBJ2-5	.	SASPPDRAQETQY
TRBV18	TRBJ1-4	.	ASSPRQGKDEKLF
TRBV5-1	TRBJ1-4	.	ASSLRVGLGDEKLF
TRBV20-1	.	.	SAPTEGPYEQY
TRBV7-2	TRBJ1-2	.	ASSFLGWGNGYT
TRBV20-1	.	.	SAYGPTNYEQY
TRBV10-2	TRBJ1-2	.	ASSESDWGAREGYT
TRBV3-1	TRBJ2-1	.	ASSQDVRGASQF
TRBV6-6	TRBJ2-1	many	ASSSGLAYEQF
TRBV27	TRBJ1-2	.	AGRSRGGLYGYT
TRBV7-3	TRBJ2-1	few	ASSLAGGNNEQF
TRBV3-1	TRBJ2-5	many	ASSQVGETQY
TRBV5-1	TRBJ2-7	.	ASSATSAAYEQY
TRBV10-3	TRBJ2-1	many	AISESTSGRAVEQF
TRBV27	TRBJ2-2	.	ASQKWATAGTGKNTGELF
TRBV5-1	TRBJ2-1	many	ASSNPGLAGYNEQF
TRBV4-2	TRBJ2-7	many	ASSGQRSYEQY
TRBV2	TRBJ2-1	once	ASTRDRGDEQF
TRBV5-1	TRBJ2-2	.	ASSLGLAPGELF
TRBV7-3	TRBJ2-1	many	ASSLDVRNEQF
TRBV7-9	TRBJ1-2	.	ASSSDREGCGYT
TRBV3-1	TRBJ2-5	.	ASSQGAGGGNEQY
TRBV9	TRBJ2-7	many	ASSVDQSSYEQY
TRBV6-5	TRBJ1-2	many	ASTPYAFGNYGYT
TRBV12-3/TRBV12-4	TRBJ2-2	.	ASSPIRRSPSRGYEGELF
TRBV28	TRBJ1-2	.	ASSFRVPREGYT
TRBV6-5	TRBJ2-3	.	ASKGGSTDTQY
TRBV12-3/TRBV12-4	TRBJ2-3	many	ASRPSGADTQY